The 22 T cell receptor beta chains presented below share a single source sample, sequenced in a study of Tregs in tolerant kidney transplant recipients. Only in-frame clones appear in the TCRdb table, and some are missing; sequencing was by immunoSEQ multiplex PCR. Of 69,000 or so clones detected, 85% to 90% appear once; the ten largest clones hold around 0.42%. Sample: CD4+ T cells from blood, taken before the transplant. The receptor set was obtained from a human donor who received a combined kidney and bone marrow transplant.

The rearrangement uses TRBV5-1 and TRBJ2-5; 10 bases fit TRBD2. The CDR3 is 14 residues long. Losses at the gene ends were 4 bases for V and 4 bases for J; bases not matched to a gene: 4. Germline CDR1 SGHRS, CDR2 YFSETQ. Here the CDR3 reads CASSPAGGGETQYF. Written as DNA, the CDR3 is TGCGCCAGCAGCCCAGCGGGGGGGGGAGAGACCCAGTACTTC.

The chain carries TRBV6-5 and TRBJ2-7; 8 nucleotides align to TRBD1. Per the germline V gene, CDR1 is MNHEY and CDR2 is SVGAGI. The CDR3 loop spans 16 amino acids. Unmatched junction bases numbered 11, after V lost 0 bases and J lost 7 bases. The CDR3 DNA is TGTGCCAGCAGTTACTCTCCAACCAGGGGGCAAAGGGAGCAGTACTTC. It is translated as CASSYSPTRGQREQYF.

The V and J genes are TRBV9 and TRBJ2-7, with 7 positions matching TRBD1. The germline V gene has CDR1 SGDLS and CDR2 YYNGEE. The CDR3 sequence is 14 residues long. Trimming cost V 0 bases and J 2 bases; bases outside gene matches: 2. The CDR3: CASSVGQGTYEQYF. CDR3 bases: TGTGCCAGCAGCGTAGGACAGGGAACCTACGAGCAGTACTTC.

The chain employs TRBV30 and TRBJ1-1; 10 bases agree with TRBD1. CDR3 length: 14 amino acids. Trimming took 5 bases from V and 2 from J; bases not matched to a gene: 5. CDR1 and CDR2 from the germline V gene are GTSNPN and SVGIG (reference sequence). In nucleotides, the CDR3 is TGTGCCTGGGGACAGGGGGGTCCCAACACTGAAGCTTTCTTT. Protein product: CAWGQGGPNTEAFF.

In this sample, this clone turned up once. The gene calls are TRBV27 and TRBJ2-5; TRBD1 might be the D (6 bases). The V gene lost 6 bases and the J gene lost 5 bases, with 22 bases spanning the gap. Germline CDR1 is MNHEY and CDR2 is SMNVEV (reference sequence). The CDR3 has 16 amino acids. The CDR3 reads CASSPTGTKSGETQYF. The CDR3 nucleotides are TGTGCCAGCAGCCCGACCGGGACAAAGTCTGGGGAGACCCAGTACTTC.

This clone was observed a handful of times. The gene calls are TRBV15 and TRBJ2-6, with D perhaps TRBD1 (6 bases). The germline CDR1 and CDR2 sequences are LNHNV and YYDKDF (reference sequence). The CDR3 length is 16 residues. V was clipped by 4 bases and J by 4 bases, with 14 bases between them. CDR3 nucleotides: TGTGCCACCAGCACGAACAGGGTCGCCGGGGCCAACGTCCTGACTTTC. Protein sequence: CATSTNRVAGANVLTF.

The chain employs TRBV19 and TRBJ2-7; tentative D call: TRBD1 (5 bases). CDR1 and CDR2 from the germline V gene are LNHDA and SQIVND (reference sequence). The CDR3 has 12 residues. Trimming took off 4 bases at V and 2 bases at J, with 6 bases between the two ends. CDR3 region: CASSTGTYEQYF. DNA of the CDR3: TGTGCCAGTAGTACAGGGACCTACGAGCAGTACTTC.

This CDR3 is CASSLEPKQGSYGYTF. The CDR3 nucleotides read TGTGCCAGCAGCTTAGAACCTAAACAGGGGTCGTATGGCTACACCTTC. This sequence joins TRBV11-2 and TRBJ1-2; TRBD1 aligns across 7 bases. Germline loops: CDR1 SGHAT, CDR2 FQNNGV. V was clipped by 0 bases and J by 5 bases; unmatched bases: 9. This CDR3 is 16 amino acids long.

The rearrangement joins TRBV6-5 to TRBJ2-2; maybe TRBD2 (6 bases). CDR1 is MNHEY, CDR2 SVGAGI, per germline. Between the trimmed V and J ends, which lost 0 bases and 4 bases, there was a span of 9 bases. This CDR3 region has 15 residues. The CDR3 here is CASSYSGGITGELFF. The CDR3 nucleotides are TGTGCCAGCAGTTACTCCGGGGGAATCACCGGGGAGCTGTTTTTT.

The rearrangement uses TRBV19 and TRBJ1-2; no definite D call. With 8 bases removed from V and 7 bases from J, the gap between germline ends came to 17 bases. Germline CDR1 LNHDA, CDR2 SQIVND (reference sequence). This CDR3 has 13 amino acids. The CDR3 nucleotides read TGTGCCAGTGGACTTGAGGCAGCTGGTGGCTACACCTTC. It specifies CASGLEAAGGYTF.

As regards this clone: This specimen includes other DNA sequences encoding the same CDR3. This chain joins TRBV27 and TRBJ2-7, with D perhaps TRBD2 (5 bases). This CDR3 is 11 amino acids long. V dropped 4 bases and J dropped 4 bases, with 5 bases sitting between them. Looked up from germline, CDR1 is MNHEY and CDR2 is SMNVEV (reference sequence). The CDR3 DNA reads TGTGCCAGCAGTTCGGGATACGAGCAGTACTTC. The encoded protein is CASSSGYEQYF.

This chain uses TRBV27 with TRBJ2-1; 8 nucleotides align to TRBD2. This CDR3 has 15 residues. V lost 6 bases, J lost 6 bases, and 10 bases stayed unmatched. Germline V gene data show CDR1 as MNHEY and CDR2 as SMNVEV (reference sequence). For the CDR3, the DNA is TGTGCCAGCAGCTTGACCGGGACTAGTATCAATGAGCAGTTCTTC. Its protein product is CASSLTGTSINEQFF.

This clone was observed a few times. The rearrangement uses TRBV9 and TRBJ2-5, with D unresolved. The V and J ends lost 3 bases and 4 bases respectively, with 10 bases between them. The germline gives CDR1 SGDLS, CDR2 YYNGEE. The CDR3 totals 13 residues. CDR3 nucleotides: TGTGCCAGCAGCGGCCCGAGAGGAGAGACCCAGTACTTC. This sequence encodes CASSGPRGETQYF. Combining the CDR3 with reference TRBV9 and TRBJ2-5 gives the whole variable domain DSGVTQTPKHLITATGQRVTLRCSPRSGDLSVYWYQQSLDQGLQFLIQYYNGEERAKGNILERFSAQQFPDLHSELNLSSLELGDSALYFCASSGPRGETQYFGPGTRLLVL.

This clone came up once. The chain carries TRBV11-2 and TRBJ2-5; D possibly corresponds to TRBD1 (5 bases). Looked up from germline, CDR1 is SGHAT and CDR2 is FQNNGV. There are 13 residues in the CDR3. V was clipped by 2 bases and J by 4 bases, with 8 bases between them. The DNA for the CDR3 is TGTGCCAGCAGCTTAAGGGGTTCAGAGACCCAGTACTTC. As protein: CASSLRGSETQYF.

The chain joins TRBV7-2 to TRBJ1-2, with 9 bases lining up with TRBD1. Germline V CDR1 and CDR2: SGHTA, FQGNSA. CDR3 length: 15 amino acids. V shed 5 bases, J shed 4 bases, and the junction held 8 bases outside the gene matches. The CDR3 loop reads CASSDTGGAAYGYTF. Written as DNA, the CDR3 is TGTGCCAGCAGCGATACAGGGGGCGCAGCCTATGGCTACACCTTC.

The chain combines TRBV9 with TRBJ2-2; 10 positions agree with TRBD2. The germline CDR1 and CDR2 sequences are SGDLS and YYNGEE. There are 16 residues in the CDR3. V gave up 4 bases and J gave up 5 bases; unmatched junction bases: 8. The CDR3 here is CASSPRLAGETGELFF. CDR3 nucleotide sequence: TGTGCCAGCAGCCCTCGGCTAGCGGGAGAGACCGGGGAGCTGTTTTTT.

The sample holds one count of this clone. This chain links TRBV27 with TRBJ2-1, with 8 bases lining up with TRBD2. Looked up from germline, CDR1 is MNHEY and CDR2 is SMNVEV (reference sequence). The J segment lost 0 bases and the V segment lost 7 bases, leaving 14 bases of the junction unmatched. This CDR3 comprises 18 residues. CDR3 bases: TGTGCCAGCACCGCCGGGAGGGGTACCCCCAACTCCTACAATGAGCAGTTCTTC. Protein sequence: CASTAGRGTPNSYNEQFF.

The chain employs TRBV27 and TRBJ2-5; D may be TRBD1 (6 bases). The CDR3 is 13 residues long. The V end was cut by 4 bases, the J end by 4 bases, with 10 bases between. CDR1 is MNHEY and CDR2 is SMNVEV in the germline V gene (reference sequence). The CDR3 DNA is TGTGCCAGCAGTTATTCAGGGGTAGAGACCCAGTACTTC. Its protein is CASSYSGVETQYF.

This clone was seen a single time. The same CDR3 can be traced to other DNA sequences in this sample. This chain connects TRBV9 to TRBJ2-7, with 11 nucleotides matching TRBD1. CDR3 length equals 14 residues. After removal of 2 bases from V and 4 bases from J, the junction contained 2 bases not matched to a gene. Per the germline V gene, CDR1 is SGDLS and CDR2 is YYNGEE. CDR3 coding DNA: TGTGCCAGCAGCGTGGGACAGGGGGTTTACGAGCAGTACTTC. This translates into CASSVGQGVYEQYF.

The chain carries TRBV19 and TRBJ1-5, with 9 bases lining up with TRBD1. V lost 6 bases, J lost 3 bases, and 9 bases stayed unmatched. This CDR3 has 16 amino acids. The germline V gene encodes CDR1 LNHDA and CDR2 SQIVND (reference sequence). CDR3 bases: TGTGCCAGTAGCCCTGGACAGGGGTTCTTCAATCAGCCCCAGCATTTT. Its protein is CASSPGQGFFNQPQHF.

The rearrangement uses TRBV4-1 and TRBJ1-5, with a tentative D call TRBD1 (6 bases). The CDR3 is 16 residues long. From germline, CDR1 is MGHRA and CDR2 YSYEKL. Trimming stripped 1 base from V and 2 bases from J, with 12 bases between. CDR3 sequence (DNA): TGCGCCAGCAGCCAAGCATGGGGGCAAGGCAATCAGCCCCAGCATTTT. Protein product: CASSQAWGQGNQPQHF.

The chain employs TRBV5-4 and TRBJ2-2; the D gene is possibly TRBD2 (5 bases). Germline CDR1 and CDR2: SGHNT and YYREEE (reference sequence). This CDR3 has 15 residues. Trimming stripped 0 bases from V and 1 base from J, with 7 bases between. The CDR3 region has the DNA TGTGCCAGCAGCTTGGTTCGGGAGAACACCGGGGAGCTGTTTTTT. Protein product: CASSLVRENTGELFF.